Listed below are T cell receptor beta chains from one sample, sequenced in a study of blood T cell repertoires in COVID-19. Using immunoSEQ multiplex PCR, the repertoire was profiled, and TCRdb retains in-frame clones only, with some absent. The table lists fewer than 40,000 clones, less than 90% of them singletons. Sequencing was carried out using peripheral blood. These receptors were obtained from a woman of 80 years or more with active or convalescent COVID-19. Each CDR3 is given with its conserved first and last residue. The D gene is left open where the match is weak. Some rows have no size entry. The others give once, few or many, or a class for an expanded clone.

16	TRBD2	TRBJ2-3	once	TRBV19	CASSKGLAGGTDTQYF	TGTGCCAGTAGTAAAGGACTAGCGGGGGGCACAGATACGCAGTATTTT
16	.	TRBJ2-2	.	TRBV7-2	CASSLFARGSAGELFF	TGTGCCAGCAGCTTATTTGCCAGGGGTTCAGCCGGGGAGCTGTTTTTT
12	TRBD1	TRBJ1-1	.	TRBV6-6	CASSARQGWAFF	TGTGCCAGCAGTGCCAGACAGGGATGGGCTTTCTTT
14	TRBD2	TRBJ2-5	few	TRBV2	CATRRGTNQETQYF	TGTGCCACCAGGCGGGGGACCAACCAAGAGACCCAGTACTTC
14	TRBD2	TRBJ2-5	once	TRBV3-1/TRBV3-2	CASSPFGGKETQYF	TGTGCCAGCAGCCCATTCGGGGGGAAAGAGACCCAGTACTTC
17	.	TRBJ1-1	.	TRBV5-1	CASSLVWGGETNTEAFF	TGCGCCAGCAGCTTGGTATGGGGCGGGGAAACTAACACTGAAGCTTTCTTT
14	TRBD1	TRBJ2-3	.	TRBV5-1	CASSPGQATDTQYF	TGCGCCAGCAGCCCCGGACAGGCCACAGATACGCAGTATTTT
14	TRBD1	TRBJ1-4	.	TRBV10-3	CAISRTGVNEKLFF	TGTGCCATCAGTAGGACAGGGGTAAATGAAAAACTGTTTTTT
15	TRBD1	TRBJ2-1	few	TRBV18	CASSPGTVSYNEQFF	TGTGCCAGCTCACCTGGGACAGTCTCCTACAATGAGCAGTTCTTC
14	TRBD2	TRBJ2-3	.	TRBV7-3	CASSLGGGEDTQYF	TGTGCCAGCAGCTTAGGCGGGGGGGAAGATACGCAGTATTTT
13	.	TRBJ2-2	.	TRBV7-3	CASSLRGSGELFF	TGTGCCAGCAGCTTAAGAGGGTCCGGGGAGCTGTTTTTT
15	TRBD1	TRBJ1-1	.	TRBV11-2	CASRGTGGMNTEAFF	TGTGCCAGCAGAGGGACAGGGGGCATGAACACTGAAGCTTTCTTT
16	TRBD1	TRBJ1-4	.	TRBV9	CASSVATGTGYEKLFF	TGTGCCAGCAGCGTAGCTACCGGGACAGGGTATGAAAAACTGTTTTTT
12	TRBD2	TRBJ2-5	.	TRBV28	CASGLARETQYF	TGTGCCAGCGGACTAGCTAGAGAGACCCAGTACTTC
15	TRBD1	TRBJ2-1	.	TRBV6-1	CASSEDRGQLNEQFF	TGTGCCAGCAGTGAAGATAGGGGGCAATTGAATGAGCAGTTCTTC
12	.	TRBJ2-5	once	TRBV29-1	CSVGQEQGTQYF	TGCAGCGTTGGACAGGAGCAGGGGACCCAGTACTTC
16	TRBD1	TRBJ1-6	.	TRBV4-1	CASSHTGTGVGSPLHF	TGCGCCAGCAGCCATACCGGGACAGGGGTAGGTTCACCCCTCCACTTT
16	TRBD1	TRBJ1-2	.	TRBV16	CASSQRDSLPYVGYTF	TGTGCCAGCAGCCAACGGGACAGCCTCCCCTATGTGGGCTACACCTTC
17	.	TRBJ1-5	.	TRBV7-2	CASSLHPGRAGNQPQHF	TGTGCCAGCAGCTTACATCCGGGGAGGGCAGGCAATCAGCCCCAGCATTTT
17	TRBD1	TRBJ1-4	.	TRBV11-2	CASSLVGTGYVEEKLFF	TGTGCCAGCAGCTTAGTAGGGACAGGGTACGTCGAAGAAAAACTGTTTTTT
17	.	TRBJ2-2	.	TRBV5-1	CASSLALGRGAPGELFF	TGCGCCAGCAGCTTGGCTCTCGGCAGGGGGGCGCCAGGGGAGCTGTTTTTT
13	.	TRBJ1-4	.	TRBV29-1	CSVQTGINEKLFF	TGCAGCGTTCAGACAGGTATTAATGAAAAACTGTTTTTT
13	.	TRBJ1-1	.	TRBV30	CAWSRRDNTEAFF	TGTGCCTGGAGTAGGAGGGACAACACTGAAGCTTTCTTT
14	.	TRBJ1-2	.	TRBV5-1	CASSLDWLGMGYTF	TGCGCCAGCAGCTTGGATTGGCTAGGCATGGGCTACACCTTC
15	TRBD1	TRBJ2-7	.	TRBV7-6	CASSSGGRSSYEQYF	TGTGCCAGCAGCTCAGGGGGCCGTAGCTCCTACGAGCAGTACTTC
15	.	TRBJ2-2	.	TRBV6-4	CATPPVTGNTGELFF	TGTGCCACCCCGCCGGTAACAGGGAACACCGGGGAGCTGTTTTTT
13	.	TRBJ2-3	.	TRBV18	CASSPPSTDTQYF	TGTGCCAGCTCACCCCCTAGCACAGATACGCAGTATTTT
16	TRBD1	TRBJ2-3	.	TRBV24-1	CATSDRGQGSTDTQYF	TGTGCCACCAGTGACCGGGGACAGGGGTCCACAGATACGCAGTATTTT
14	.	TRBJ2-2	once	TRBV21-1	CAALVRGNTGELFF	TGTGCCGCCCTGGTACGGGGAAACACCGGGGAGCTGTTTTTT
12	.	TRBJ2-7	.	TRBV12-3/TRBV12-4	CASSHRSVEQYF	TGTGCCAGCAGCCATCGGAGCGTCGAGCAGTACTTC
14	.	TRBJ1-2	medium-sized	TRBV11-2	CASSLDGFSGGYTF	TGTGCCAGCAGCTTAGACGGCTTTTCGGGAGGCTACACCTTC
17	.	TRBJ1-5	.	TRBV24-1	CATSDFWRGEGHQPQHF	TGTGCCACCAGTGATTTTTGGCGTGGGGAGGGGCATCAGCCCCAGCATTTT
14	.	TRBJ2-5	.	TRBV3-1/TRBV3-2	CASSQEPGLGTQYF	TGTGCCAGCAGCCAAGAACCGGGGTTGGGGACCCAGTACTTC
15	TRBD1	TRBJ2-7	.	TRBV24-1	CAGSLRDSLCYEQYF	TGTGCCGGATCCCTTAGGGACAGTTTATGTTACGAGCAGTACTTC
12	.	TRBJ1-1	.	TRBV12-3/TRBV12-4	CASSFSRTEAFF	TGTGCCAGCAGTTTCTCGCGCACTGAAGCTTTCTTT
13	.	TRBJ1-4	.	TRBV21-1	CAGQGASNEKLFF	TGTGCCGGACAGGGGGCTTCGAATGAAAAACTGTTTTTT
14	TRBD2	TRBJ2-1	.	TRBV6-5	CASMSGTRNNEQFF	TGTGCCAGCATGTCCGGGACTAGGAACAATGAGCAGTTCTTC
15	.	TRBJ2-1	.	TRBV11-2	CASSLGARLGFEQFF	TGTGCCAGCAGCTTAGGGGCTCGGTTAGGATTTGAGCAGTTCTTC
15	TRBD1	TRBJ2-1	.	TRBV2	CATNRDREGYNEQFF	TGTGCCACTAACCGGGACAGGGAAGGTTACAATGAGCAGTTCTTC
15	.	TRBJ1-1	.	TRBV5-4	CASSSLGTRNTEAFF	TGTGCCAGCAGCTCGTTGGGCACGCGGAACACTGAAGCTTTCTTT
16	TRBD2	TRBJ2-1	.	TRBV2	CASSSVLAGPPNEQFF	TGTGCCAGCAGTTCCGTACTAGCGGGCCCCCCCAATGAGCAGTTCTTC
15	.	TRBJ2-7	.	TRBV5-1	CASSPLGKSSYEQYF	TGCGCCAGCAGCCCCCTCGGGAAAAGCTCCTACGAGCAGTACTTC
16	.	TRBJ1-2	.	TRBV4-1	CASSQDQGDYGYGYTF	TGCGCCAGCAGCCAAGATCAAGGGGACTACGGCTATGGCTACACCTTC
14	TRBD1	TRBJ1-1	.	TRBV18	CASSQGQGNTEAFF	TGTGCCAGCTCCCAAGGACAGGGGAACACTGAAGCTTTCTTT
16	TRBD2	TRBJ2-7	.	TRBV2	CASSPGLAGGSDEQYF	TGTGCCAGCAGCCCGGGACTAGCGGGGGGAAGCGACGAGCAGTACTTC
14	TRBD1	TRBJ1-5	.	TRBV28	CASSMTGNNQPQHF	TGTGCCAGCAGCATGACAGGGAATAACCAGCCCCAGCATTTT
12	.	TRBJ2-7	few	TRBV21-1	CASSIPSIGQYF	TGTGCCAGCAGCATTCCTAGCATTGGGCAGTACTTC